A selection of T cell receptor beta chains follows, all from one sample in a study of Ad26.COV2.S vaccination and SARS-CoV-2 variants. The data were produced by immunoSEQ multiplex PCR, yet TCRdb's version contains in-frame clones alone and is incomplete. The repertoire consists of about 410,000 clones, with roughly 90% occurring once and the leading ten covering around 1.7%. Sample: peripheral blood, taken in a trial of Ad26.COV2.S vaccine versus placebo. The receptors stem from a person aged 18-65 years who received the Ad26.COV2.S COVID-19 vaccine or a placebo. The conserved cysteine and the conserved F or W are not part of the CDR3 here. Each record gives: J gene, D gene, V gene, CDR3 protein. D genes are given only for firm matches.

j_call: TRBJ2-5
d_call: TRBD2
v_call: TRBV7-9
cdr3_aa: ASSPAGEEETQY

j_call: TRBJ2-1
d_call: .
v_call: TRBV29-1
cdr3_aa: SVVRLGTSYNEQF

j_call: TRBJ1-3
d_call: .
v_call: TRBV9
cdr3_aa: ASSLAELGNTIY

j_call: TRBJ2-5
d_call: .
v_call: TRBV10-1
cdr3_aa: ASSVDPQETQY

j_call: TRBJ2-7
d_call: TRBD1
v_call: TRBV5-5
cdr3_aa: ASSWDRSYEQY

j_call: TRBJ1-1
d_call: .
v_call: TRBV11-2
cdr3_aa: ASSSPFSESTEAF

j_call: TRBJ2-3
d_call: .
v_call: TRBV12-3/TRBV12-4
cdr3_aa: ASTRYKTDTQY

j_call: TRBJ2-2
d_call: .
v_call: TRBV4-2
cdr3_aa: ASSQDFKGSPGGLF

j_call: TRBJ2-7
d_call: .
v_call: TRBV6-5
cdr3_aa: ASSMETYEQY

j_call: TRBJ2-5
d_call: TRBD2
v_call: TRBV3-1/TRBV3-2
cdr3_aa: ASSQNGTSGDSAETQY

j_call: TRBJ1-5
d_call: .
v_call: TRBV18
cdr3_aa: ASSPPGDQPQH

j_call: TRBJ2-3
d_call: TRBD1
v_call: TRBV5-1
cdr3_aa: ASSSFTGTGAETDTQY

j_call: TRBJ2-3
d_call: .
v_call: TRBV11-3
cdr3_aa: ASSPGDTQY

j_call: TRBJ2-3
d_call: .
v_call: TRBV9
cdr3_aa: ASSVEAGYYTDTQY

j_call: TRBJ2-2
d_call: .
v_call: TRBV7-8
cdr3_aa: ACVTGVTGELF

j_call: TRBJ2-7
d_call: TRBD1
v_call: TRBV2
cdr3_aa: ASTKGQNYEQY

j_call: TRBJ1-1
d_call: TRBD1
v_call: TRBV10-1
cdr3_aa: ASRGQGNTEAF

j_call: TRBJ1-4
d_call: .
v_call: TRBV19
cdr3_aa: ASSTTGLGEKLF

j_call: TRBJ1-5
d_call: .
v_call: TRBV27
cdr3_aa: ASSPLGGKTSNQPQH

j_call: TRBJ1-4
d_call: .
v_call: TRBV3-1/TRBV3-2
cdr3_aa: ASSQGHLTDPNEKLF

j_call: TRBJ2-7
d_call: TRBD1
v_call: TRBV6-6
cdr3_aa: ASSFRQGSSYEQY

j_call: TRBJ2-1
d_call: TRBD2
v_call: TRBV5-4
cdr3_aa: ASSPLDSGGTDNEQF

j_call: TRBJ2-1
d_call: TRBD2
v_call: TRBV4-1
cdr3_aa: ASSQEAGTSGRGEQF

j_call: TRBJ1-6
d_call: .
v_call: TRBV3-1/TRBV3-2
cdr3_aa: ASRTGYSYNSPLH

j_call: TRBJ2-5
d_call: TRBD2
v_call: TRBV3-1/TRBV3-2
cdr3_aa: ASSPLTTGSGGLETQY

j_call: TRBJ2-7
d_call: .
v_call: TRBV5-8
cdr3_aa: ASSLYEQY

j_call: TRBJ1-2
d_call: .
v_call: TRBV30
cdr3_aa: AWSVRDPYGYT

j_call: TRBJ1-6
d_call: .
v_call: TRBV30
cdr3_aa: AWSYAGGRINYNSPLH

j_call: TRBJ2-2
d_call: .
v_call: TRBV19
cdr3_aa: ASRTAAMDTGELF

j_call: TRBJ2-1
d_call: .
v_call: TRBV20-1
cdr3_aa: SASLLVTGSNNEQF

j_call: TRBJ2-1
d_call: TRBD1
v_call: TRBV7-6
cdr3_aa: ASSLDRGLQDEQF

j_call: TRBJ2-7
d_call: .
v_call: TRBV5-8
cdr3_aa: ASRTRLGDRHFSYEQY

j_call: TRBJ2-4
d_call: .
v_call: TRBV5-5
cdr3_aa: ASSSRGISNIQY

j_call: TRBJ1-2
d_call: .
v_call: TRBV7-2
cdr3_aa: ASSGAASIYGYT

j_call: TRBJ2-7
d_call: .
v_call: TRBV14
cdr3_aa: ASSQLLNAGHHEQY

j_call: TRBJ2-4
d_call: .
v_call: TRBV4-1
cdr3_aa: ASSQPTGYGAKNIQY

j_call: TRBJ1-2
d_call: .
v_call: TRBV5-6
cdr3_aa: ASSFYGGGGYT

j_call: TRBJ1-4
d_call: .
v_call: TRBV18
cdr3_aa: ASSPRIGTTNEKLF

j_call: TRBJ1-3
d_call: .
v_call: TRBV4-1
cdr3_aa: ASSQFPGNSPNSGNTIY

j_call: TRBJ1-1
d_call: .
v_call: TRBV12-2
cdr3_aa: ASRLRLQGRAF

j_call: TRBJ2-7
d_call: TRBD1
v_call: TRBV19
cdr3_aa: ASSPRDSSPEQY

j_call: TRBJ1-1
d_call: .
v_call: TRBV27
cdr3_aa: ASSVNPGRAVAF

j_call: TRBJ2-2
d_call: .
v_call: TRBV27
cdr3_aa: ASSSWTGNTGELF

j_call: TRBJ2-1
d_call: .
v_call: TRBV18
cdr3_aa: ASSPNSQVNEQF

j_call: TRBJ1-4
d_call: .
v_call: TRBV4-3
cdr3_aa: ASSPKRSGYEKLF

j_call: TRBJ2-5
d_call: .
v_call: TRBV24-1
cdr3_aa: ATSDFGETQY

j_call: TRBJ2-2
d_call: TRBD1
v_call: TRBV4-3
cdr3_aa: ASSPRRDRVNTGELF

j_call: TRBJ2-1
d_call: TRBD2
v_call: TRBV4-1
cdr3_aa: ASSSSSGWGQF

j_call: TRBJ2-5
d_call: .
v_call: TRBV4-3
cdr3_aa: ASRRGRGPTKTQY

j_call: TRBJ1-6
d_call: .
v_call: TRBV21-1
cdr3_aa: ASSKGTGGPLH

j_call: TRBJ1-6
d_call: TRBD1
v_call: TRBV18
cdr3_aa: ASSPESRTGLSYNSPLH

j_call: TRBJ2-1
d_call: TRBD2
v_call: TRBV3-1/TRBV3-2
cdr3_aa: ASSQVLGAGGYNGQF

j_call: TRBJ2-1
d_call: TRBD1
v_call: TRBV27
cdr3_aa: ASRDREDTLGNEQF

j_call: TRBJ1-2
d_call: .
v_call: TRBV7-2
cdr3_aa: ASSLKVLGGDGYT

j_call: TRBJ1-4
d_call: TRBD1
v_call: TRBV5-4
cdr3_aa: ASSTGEGNEKLF

j_call: TRBJ2-7
d_call: .
v_call: TRBV7-9
cdr3_aa: ASSLMSYEQY